These T cell receptor beta chains were read from a single sample in a study of T cell changes during pregnancy in multiple sclerosis. Libraries were prepared by immunoSEQ multiplex PCR; TCRdb keeps only in-frame clonotypes and omits some of them. The table lists tens of thousands of clones, approximately 94% of them singletons. The sample consisted of CD4+ T cells from peripheral blood mononuclear cells, taken in the second trimester of pregnancy. These receptors originate from a female donor with multiple sclerosis, enrolled in a pregnancy study. CDR3s include the opening cysteine and the closing phenylalanine or tryptophan. A D gene is named only where the DNA matches it firmly. Some rows mark clone size as missing; the rest say once, few, many or name a class of expanded clone.

clone size	D gene	V gene	J gene	CDR3 DNA	CDR3 protein
.	.	TRBV25-1	TRBJ1-1	TGTGCCAGCAGTACCCTCCGGGGGGCTTGGACTGAAGCTTTCTTT	CASSTLRGAWTEAFF
.	.	TRBV4-3	TRBJ1-2	TGCGCCAGCAGCCGCAGGGAGGCTAGGTATGGCTACACCTTC	CASSRREARYGYTF
.	.	TRBV27	TRBJ1-5	TGTGCCAGCAGTTTACAGGGCGTCGGCAATCAGCCCCAGCATTTT	CASSLQGVGNQPQHF
.	.	TRBV9	TRBJ1-3	TGTGCCAGCAGCGTAGAGGGACTCTCTGGAAACACCATATATTTT	CASSVEGLSGNTIYF
.	TRBD1	TRBV15	TRBJ1-5	TGTGCCACCAGCAGATACAAACAGGGGGCGGGCCAGCCCCAGCATTTT	CATSRYKQGAGQPQHF
.	.	TRBV20-1	TRBJ2-1	TGCAGTGCTCAGCAGGGGAATGAGCAGTTCTTC	CSAQQGNEQFF
.	.	TRBV14	TRBJ1-6	TGTGCCAGCAGCCGGACGGGGTCCTATAATTCACCCCTCCACTTT	CASSRTGSYNSPLHF
.	TRBD1	TRBV6-5	TRBJ2-7	TGTGCCAGCCCCACCGGGACAGGGGGGTACGAGCAGTACTTC	CASPTGTGGYEQYF
.	.	TRBV5-6	TRBJ2-1	TGTGCCAGCAGCTTGGTTGGAGGCCCAAATGAGCAGTTCTTC	CASSLVGGPNEQFF
.	.	TRBV6-5	TRBJ1-5	TGTGCCAGCAGAGGAAACAGGGGCAATCAGCCCCAGCATTTT	CASRGNRGNQPQHF
.	TRBD1	TRBV7-2	TRBJ1-2	TGTGCCAGCAGCTTAGGCCCGACAGGGCAGGGCTACACCTTC	CASSLGPTGQGYTF
.	.	TRBV18	TRBJ2-5	TGTGCCAGCTCACCAGGACTGGCTAGAGAGACCCAGTACTTC	CASSPGLARETQYF
.	.	TRBV5-4	TRBJ1-1	TGTGCCAGCAGCTTTGAGAGGGGGAGAACTGAAGCTTTCTTT	CASSFERGRTEAFF
.	TRBD2	TRBV18	TRBJ2-1	TGTGCCAGCTCACCTTCGGCGGGGGTGGCTGAGCAGTTCTTC	CASSPSAGVAEQFF
.	.	TRBV5-4	TRBJ2-3	TGTGCCACCGTTGGGGGGAAGTATTCAGATACGCAGTATTTT	CATVGGKYSDTQYF
.	TRBD2	TRBV6-1	TRBJ2-5	TGTGCCAGCAGTGAAGCAGGGACTAGCAGGGGAGAGACCCAGTACTTC	CASSEAGTSRGETQYF
.	.	TRBV21-1	TRBJ2-3	TGTGCCAGCAGCAACGGACTAGCGGGGATAAAAGATACGCAGTATTTT	CASSNGLAGIKDTQYF
.	TRBD1	TRBV4-3	TRBJ1-4	TGCGCCAGCAGCCCGACAGGGTACCGTGAAAAACTGTTTTTT	CASSPTGYREKLFF
.	.	TRBV7-2	TRBJ1-5	TGTGCCAGCAGCCTAAGGGGGGGGACCGGGTATCAGCCCCAGCATTTT	CASSLRGGTGYQPQHF
.	.	TRBV6-5	TRBJ1-5	TGTGCCAGCAGCGACCCCCGGGGGCCCCAGCATTTT	CASSDPRGPQHF
.	.	TRBV21-1	TRBJ2-5	TGTGCCAGCAGCAAGTGGGGGAGCGGGGGCCAAGAGACCCAGTACTTC	CASSKWGSGGQETQYF
few	TRBD2	TRBV10-3	TRBJ2-3	TGTGCCATCAGGGGACTAGCTAGCACAGATACGCAGTATTTT	CAIRGLASTDTQYF
.	.	TRBV29-1	TRBJ1-1	TGCAGCGTTGACAGGGGCGGAAACACTGAAGCTTTCTTT	CSVDRGGNTEAFF
.	TRBD1	TRBV29-1	TRBJ1-1	TGCAGCGCTACACGCGGACAGGGTGGCACTGAAGCTTTCTTT	CSATRGQGGTEAFF